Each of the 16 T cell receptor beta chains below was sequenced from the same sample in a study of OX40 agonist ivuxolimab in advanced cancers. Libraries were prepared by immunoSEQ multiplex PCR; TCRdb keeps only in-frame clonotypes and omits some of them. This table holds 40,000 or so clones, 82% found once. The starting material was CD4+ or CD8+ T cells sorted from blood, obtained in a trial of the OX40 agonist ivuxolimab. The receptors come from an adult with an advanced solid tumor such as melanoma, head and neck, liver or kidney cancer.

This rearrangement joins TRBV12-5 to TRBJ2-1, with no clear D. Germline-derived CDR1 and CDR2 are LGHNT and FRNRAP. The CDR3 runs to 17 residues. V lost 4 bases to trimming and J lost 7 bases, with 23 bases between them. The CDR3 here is CASGSRWGQDFPNEQFF. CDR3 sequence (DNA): TGTGCTAGTGGTTCCCGCTGGGGTCAGGATTTTCCTAATGAGCAGTTCTTC.

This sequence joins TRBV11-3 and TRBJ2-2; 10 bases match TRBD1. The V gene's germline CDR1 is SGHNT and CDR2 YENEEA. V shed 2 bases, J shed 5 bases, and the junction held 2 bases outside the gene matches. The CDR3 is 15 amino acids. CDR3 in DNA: TGTGCCAGCAGCTTACGACAGGGGGCAACCGGGGAGCTGTTTTTT. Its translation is CASSLRQGATGELFF.

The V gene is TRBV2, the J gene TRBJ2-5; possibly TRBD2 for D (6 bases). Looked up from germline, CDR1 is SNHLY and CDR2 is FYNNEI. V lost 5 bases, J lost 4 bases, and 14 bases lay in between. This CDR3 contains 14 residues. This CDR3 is CASSPGLSGETQYF. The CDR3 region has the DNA TGTGCCAGCAGTCCCGGTCTTAGCGGAGAGACCCAGTACTTC.

DNA for the CDR3: TGTGCCAGTAGTATACCCCTAGCAGCCAAAAACATTCAGTACTTC. This encodes CASSIPLAAKNIQYF. The chain links TRBV19 to TRBJ2-4; perhaps TRBD2 as D (5 bases). CDR3 length: 15 amino acids. V lost 2 bases and J 0 bases, leaving 8 bases between the germline ends. The germline V gene has CDR1 LNHDA and CDR2 SQIVND (reference sequence).

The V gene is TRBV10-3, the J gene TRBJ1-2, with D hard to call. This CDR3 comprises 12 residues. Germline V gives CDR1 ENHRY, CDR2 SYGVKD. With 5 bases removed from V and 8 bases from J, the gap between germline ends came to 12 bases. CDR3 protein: CAISQEGRGYTF. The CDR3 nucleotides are TGTGCCATCAGTCAGGAAGGTAGGGGCTACACCTTC.

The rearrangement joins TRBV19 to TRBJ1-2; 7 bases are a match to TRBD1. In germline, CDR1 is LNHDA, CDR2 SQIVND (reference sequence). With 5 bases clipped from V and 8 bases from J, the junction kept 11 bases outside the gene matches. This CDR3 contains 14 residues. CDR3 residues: CASSPDREIGGYTF. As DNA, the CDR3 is TGTGCCAGTAGTCCTGACAGGGAGATTGGAGGCTACACCTTC.

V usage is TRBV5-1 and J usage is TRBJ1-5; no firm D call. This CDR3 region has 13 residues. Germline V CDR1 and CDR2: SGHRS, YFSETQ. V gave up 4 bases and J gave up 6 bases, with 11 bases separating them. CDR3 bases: TGCGCCAGCAGCGCGGGAAGTGGTCAGCCCCAGCATTTT. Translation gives CASSAGSGQPQHF.

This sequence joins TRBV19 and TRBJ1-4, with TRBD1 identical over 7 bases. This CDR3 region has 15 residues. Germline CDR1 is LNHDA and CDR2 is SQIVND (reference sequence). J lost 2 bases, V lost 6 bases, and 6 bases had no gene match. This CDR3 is CASSHKGATNEKLFF. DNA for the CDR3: TGTGCCAGTAGCCACAAGGGGGCGACTAATGAAAAACTGTTTTTT.

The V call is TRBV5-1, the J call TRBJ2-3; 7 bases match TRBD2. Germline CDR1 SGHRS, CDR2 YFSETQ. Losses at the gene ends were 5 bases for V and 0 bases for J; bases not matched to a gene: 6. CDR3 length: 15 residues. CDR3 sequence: CASSRGSGSTDTQYF. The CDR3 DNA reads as TGCGCCAGCAGTAGGGGTAGCGGGAGCACAGATACGCAGTATTTT.

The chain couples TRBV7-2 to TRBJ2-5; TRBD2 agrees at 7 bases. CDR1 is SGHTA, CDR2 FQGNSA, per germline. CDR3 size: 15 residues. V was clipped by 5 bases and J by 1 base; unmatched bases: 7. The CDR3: CASSPGLAAQETQYF. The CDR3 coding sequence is TGTGCCAGCAGCCCTGGCCTAGCGGCCCAAGAGACCCAGTACTTC.

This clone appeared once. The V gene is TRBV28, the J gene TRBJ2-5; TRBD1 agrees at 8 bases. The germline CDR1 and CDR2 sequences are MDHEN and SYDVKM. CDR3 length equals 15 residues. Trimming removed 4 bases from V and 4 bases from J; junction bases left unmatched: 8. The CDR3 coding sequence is TGTGCCAGCAGTTCCCCCGGGACAGGCAGAGAGACCCAGTACTTC. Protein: CASSSPGTGRETQYF.

The CDR3 loop reads CASRTGTAQETQYF. CDR3 DNA sequence: TGTGCCAGCAGAACCGGGACAGCCCAAGAGACCCAGTACTTC. J is TRBJ2-5 and V is TRBV7-9; TRBD1 matches 7 bases. The trim removed 6 bases at V and 1 base at J, leaving 5 bases unmatched. In germline, CDR1 is SEHNR, CDR2 FQNEAQ (reference sequence). The CDR3 extends over 14 amino acids.

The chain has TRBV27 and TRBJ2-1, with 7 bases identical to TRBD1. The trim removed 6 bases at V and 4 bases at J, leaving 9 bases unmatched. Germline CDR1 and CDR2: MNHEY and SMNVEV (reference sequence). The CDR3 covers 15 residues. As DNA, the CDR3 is TGTGCCAGCAGCCGACAGGGACCTAATTACAATGAGCAGTTCTTC. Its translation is CASSRQGPNYNEQFF.

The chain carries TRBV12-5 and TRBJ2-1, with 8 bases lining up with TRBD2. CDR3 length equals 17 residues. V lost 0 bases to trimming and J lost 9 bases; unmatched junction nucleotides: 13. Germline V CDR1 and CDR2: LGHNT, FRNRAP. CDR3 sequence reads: CASGLVLGREGRSEQFF. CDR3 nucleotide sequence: TGTGCTAGTGGTTTGGTACTTGGTCGGGAGGGCCGGAGTGAGCAGTTCTTC.

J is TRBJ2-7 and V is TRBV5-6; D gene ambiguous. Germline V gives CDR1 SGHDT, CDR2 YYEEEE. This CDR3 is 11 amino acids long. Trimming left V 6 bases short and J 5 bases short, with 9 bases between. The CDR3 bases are TGTGCCAGCATTGGATCCCACGAGCAGTACTTC. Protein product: CASIGSHEQYF.

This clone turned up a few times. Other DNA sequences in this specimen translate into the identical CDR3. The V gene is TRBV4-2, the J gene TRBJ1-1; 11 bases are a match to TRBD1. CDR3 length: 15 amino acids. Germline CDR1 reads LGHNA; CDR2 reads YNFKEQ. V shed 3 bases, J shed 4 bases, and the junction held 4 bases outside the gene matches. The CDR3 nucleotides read TGTGCCAGCAGCCAGGGGGGACAGGGGGTCACTGAAGCTTTCTTT. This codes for CASSQGGQGVTEAFF.